The source of this TCR beta chain is a study of blood T cell repertoires in COVID-19. The protocol was immunoSEQ multiplex PCR, while the TCRdb copy is restricted to in-frame clones and leaves out a portion. The sample has some 240,000 clones, 89% seen once. The table lists this clone with a count of one. The source material was peripheral blood. This sequence originates from a woman in her thirties or forties who had recovered from COVID-19.

CDR3 in DNA: TGTGCCAGCAGCGTAGTTTCGGGACAGGGGCAGTTAGATACGCAGTATTTT. Translation: CASSVVSGQGQLDTQYF. The chain carries TRBV9 and TRBJ2-3; 10 bases map to TRBD1. The CDR3 has 17 amino acids. The V gene's germline CDR1 is SGDLS and CDR2 YYNGEE. Trimming took 0 bases from V and 5 from J; bases not matched to a gene: 9.